The source of this T cell receptor beta chain is a study of blood T cells in healthy people across ages. This clonotype was picked up many times. CDR1 is MNHEY, CDR2 SMNVEV, per germline (reference sequence). The CDR3 spans 19 residues. V shed 0 bases, J shed 1 base, and the junction held 5 bases outside the gene matches. PCR was performed a second time for 7 to 11 cycles using a sample-barcoded 5' primer and a J-beta primer mix. TCRdb analysed the 5' RACE reads with MiXCR anew, one entry per CDR3 protein. In the table there are more than 800,000 distinct CDR3 sequences, 29% of which are singletons. The rearrangement uses TRBV27 and TRBJ2-6, with 11 bases aligning to TRBD1. Source material: blood. This sequence originates from a woman older than 75 in good health. CDR3 in DNA: TGTGCCAGCAGTTTATCAGGGGACAGGGGGTGGTCTGGGGCCAACGTCCTGACTTTC. Translating it yields CASSLSGDRGWSGANVLTF.